The sequence of this TCR beta chain was determined in a study of cytomegalovirus exposure and HLA in healthy donors. The CDR3 extends over 13 amino acids. Germline lookup yields CDR1 SGHAT and CDR2 FQNNGV. Trimming shortened V by 1 base and J by 5 bases, and 6 bases separated the two germline ends. This clone has only one observation. Other DNA sequences in the sample encode the same CDR3. PCR primers comprised 60 Vbeta and 13 Jbeta primers. Assay used: immunoSEQ multiplex PCR; TCRdb lists only in-frame clones, some missing. This sample has around 120,000 clones; around 78% occur once, and the top ten carry around 5.8%.

Sequencing was performed on PBMCs. The TCR originated in a woman in her 40s in good health and CMV-seronegative. The chain links TRBV11-2 to TRBJ2-1; D uncertain. The chain's CDR3 is CASSLGQNNEQFF. CDR3 nucleotides: TGTGCCAGCAGCTTAGGCCAGAACAATGAGCAGTTCTTC.